This TCR beta chain was sequenced in a study of OX40 agonist ivuxolimab in advanced cancers. About the study: Ivuxolimab is a fully human IgG2 antibody that activates OX40 (CD134). The study enrolled dose-escalation patients with hepatocellular carcinoma, melanoma, renal cell or head and neck cancer.

V was pared by 2 bases and J by 2 bases, with 10 bases between. The length of the CDR3 is 14 residues. From germline, CDR1 is SGHNT and CDR2 YENEEA. The protocol was immunoSEQ multiplex PCR, while the TCRdb copy is restricted to in-frame clones and leaves out a portion. The sample lists some 66,000 clones, 80% to 85% seen once, with around 2.5% in the top ten. The chain recombines TRBV11-3 with TRBJ2-7; no definite D call. The sample in question was CD4+ or CD8+ T cells sorted from blood, obtained in a trial of the OX40 agonist ivuxolimab. The clonotype originates from an adult with an advanced solid tumor such as melanoma, head and neck, liver or kidney cancer. Here the CDR3 reads CASSLLVETYEQYF. CDR3 coding DNA: TGTGCCAGCAGCTTATTGGTCGAAACCTACGAGCAGTACTTC.